The 11 T cell receptor beta chains presented below share a single source sample, sequenced in a study of CD8+CD57+ T cells in acquired aplastic anemia. TCR beta VDJ and CDR3 profiles were obtained from a genomic DNA template. TCRdb redid the calling of the reads with MiXCR, one entry per CDR3 protein. The table has 120,000 or so distinct CDR3 sequences, 55% to 70% seen once. Patients sequenced had flow cytometry evidence of CD8+CD57+ cell expansion. Sequencing input: sorted CD4+, CD8+, or CD8+CD57+ T cells (not recorded which) from PBMCs. The receptors stem from a human donor with aplastic anemia.

The chain employs TRBV19 and TRBJ1-3; D is ambiguous. Trimming pared 5 bases from V and 0 bases from J, leaving 11 bases between. Per the germline V gene, CDR1 is LNHDA and CDR2 is SQIVND (reference sequence). The CDR3 is 15 residues long. The CDR3 DNA sequence: TGTGCCAGTAGTTCACGGCAGAGCTCTGGAAACACCATATATTTT. It translates to CASSSRQSSGNTIYF.

This clonotype appeared many times. V is TRBV2 and J is TRBJ2-2, with 11 positions matching TRBD2. The CDR3 length is 15 residues. The germline gives CDR1 SNHLY, CDR2 FYNNEI. Unmatched junction bases numbered 3, after V lost 0 bases and J lost 9 bases. The CDR3 DNA sequence: TGTGCCAGCAGTGAAGCGCTAGCGGGGGGCCGGGAGCTGTTTTTT. Protein product: CASSEALAGGRELFF.

The genes are TRBV7-2 and TRBJ2-7; D gene unclear. Per the germline V gene, CDR1 is SGHTA and CDR2 is FQGNSA. There are 14 residues in the CDR3. Between the trimmed V and J ends, which lost 6 bases and 2 bases, there was a span of 14 bases. CDR3 DNA sequence: TGTGCCAGCAGTAAGCCCGGACCCCCCTACGAGCAGTACTTC. Translation gives CASSKPGPPYEQYF.

J is TRBJ1-6 and V is TRBV11-2; D remains ambiguous. Germline V gene lookup returns CDR1 SGHAT and CDR2 FQNNGV. Between the trimmed V and J ends, which lost 6 bases and 5 bases, there was a span of 11 bases. The CDR3 is 14 residues long. For the CDR3, the DNA is TGTGCCAGCAGTTGGCCCCGGCATAATTCACCCCTCCACTTT. It encodes CASSWPRHNSPLHF.

This clonotype was detected a few times. The rearrangement links TRBV6-4 to TRBJ2-1, with D possibly TRBD2 on 5 matching bases. The length of the CDR3 is 15 residues. Trimming took 3 bases from V and 8 from J, leaving 17 bases between them. Germline lookup yields CDR1 MRHNA and CDR2 SNTAGT. The CDR3 coding sequence is TGTGCCAGCAGTGAAGAGGGCACGCCTCGGGATGAGCAGTTCTTC. Amino acid sequence: CASSEEGTPRDEQFF.

The chain is built from TRBV20-1 and TRBJ2-7; possible D gene TRBD1, 5 bases. Trimming shortened V by 4 bases and J by 2 bases, and 12 bases separated the two germline ends. Germline V gives CDR1 DFQATT, CDR2 SNEGSKA (reference sequence). The CDR3 extends over 13 amino acids. The CDR3 is CSATNQGTYEQYF. For the CDR3, the DNA is TGCAGTGCTACCAACCAGGGAACCTACGAGCAGTACTTC.

This clonotype was observed many times. The genes are TRBV9 and TRBJ2-3; D gene ambiguous. The CDR3 is 14 residues long. V dropped 0 bases and J dropped 2 bases, with 7 bases sitting between them. From germline, CDR1 is SGDLS and CDR2 YYNGEE. The CDR3, as DNA: TGTGCCAGCAGCGTAGAAACAATCACAGATACGCAGTATTTT. Translated: CASSVETITDTQYF.

This chain joins TRBV6-1 and TRBJ1-1; possible D gene TRBD1, 5 bases. V dropped 3 bases and J dropped 2 bases, with 13 bases sitting between them. This CDR3 has 15 residues. Germline V gives CDR1 MNHNS, CDR2 SASEGT. CDR3 in amino acids: CASSDRRDGNTEAFF. The DNA for the CDR3 is TGTGCCAGCAGTGACCGCCGGGACGGAAACACTGAAGCTTTCTTT.

The rearrangement uses TRBV12-3 or TRBV12-4 and TRBJ1-1, with no clear D. Trimming removed 1 base from V and 0 bases from J, with 15 bases in between. This CDR3 comprises 17 residues. This CDR3 reads CASSLGWVSAMNTEAFF. For the CDR3, the DNA is TGTGCCAGCAGTTTAGGATGGGTCTCAGCAATGAACACTGAAGCTTTCTTT.

Remarks on this clonotype: A much larger clone sits a single nucleotide away, making a read error possible. The chain uses TRBV9 and TRBJ1-5; D is perhaps TRBD1 (5 bases). CDR3 length: 17 amino acids. Germline V lookup: CDR1 SGDLS, CDR2 YYNGEE. V was clipped by 4 bases and J by 0 bases, with 17 bases between them. The CDR3 here is CASSRGARVDSNQPQHF. The CDR3 DNA follows: TGTGCCAGCAGCCGCGGAGCCAGGGTCGATAGCAATCAGCCCCAGCATTTT.

The chain is built from TRBV7-2 and TRBJ2-7; D is unclear. V was pared by 5 bases and J by 2 bases, with 13 bases between. Germline V CDR1 and CDR2: SGHTA, FQGNSA. The CDR3 loop spans 14 amino acids. CDR3 in amino acids: CASSLPDGPYEQYF. The CDR3 DNA reads TGTGCCAGCAGCCTTCCCGACGGGCCCTACGAGCAGTACTTC.